This is a list of T cell receptor beta chains from one sample in a study of T cells in Graves' hyperthyroidism and ophthalmopathy. Using its own MiXCR run on the multiplex PCR reads, TCRdb lists one record per CDR3 protein. The table lists almost 350,000 distinct CDR3 sequences, less than 20% of them singletons, with 15% to 19% in the top ten. Sequencing was performed on blood. The receptors were sampled from a woman aged 40 to 55 with Graves' ophthalmopathy. Both conserved end residues are part of each CDR3. Some rows have no size entry. The others give once, few or many, or a class for an expanded clone.

V	size	J	CDR3
TRBV2	few	TRBJ2-2	CASSQNKDTGELFF
TRBV6-5	many	TRBJ2-2	CASSYPLAGVSGELFF
TRBV4-1	many	TRBJ2-7	CASSQETGWTYEQYF
TRBV6-1	many	TRBJ2-2	CASSALAGVGTGELFF
TRBV20-1	many	TRBJ2-5	CSADGGGEETQYF
TRBV28	many	TRBJ1-5	CASSYPFSTGGWDQPQHF
TRBV28	many	TRBJ2-7	CASRDVTGPYEQYF
TRBV29-1	many	TRBJ1-5	CSVGRGSQPQHF
TRBV27	many	TRBJ1-2	CASSPSPSRYDIYGYTF
TRBV7-6	many	TRBJ1-5	CASSLEATGNQPQHF
TRBV12-3/TRBV12-4	.	TRBJ1-2	CASRKYGGGYTF
TRBV7-9	many	TRBJ1-5	CASSRSQQPQHF
TRBV28	once	TRBJ2-5	CASSLAWGHSKGETQYF
TRBV7-9	many	TRBJ1-3	CASSFTPGASTIYF
TRBV27	many	TRBJ1-2	CASSSLGGGYTF
TRBV30	many	TRBJ1-1	CAWSVKGRTEAFF